Shown below are 5 T cell receptor beta chains from a single sample sequenced in a study of CXCR3-negative and CXCR3-positive naive CD8 T cells. The libraries of TRB cDNA were constructed through 5' RACE using UMI labels. From the 5' RACE reads, TCRdb lists one entry per CDR3 protein and no DNA. This repertoire includes about 130,000 distinct CDR3 sequences. The sequencing sample was made of naive CXCR3- CD8+ T cells from blood. Subset noted: CD45RO-CCR7+CD27+CD95- naive CD8+ T cells lacking CXCR3 (TNR3-). These receptors all come from a human donor in good health. Some clones in this sample may be carry-over from other donors' samples.

The CDR3: CASSSRQGSMNTEAFF. V and J are TRBV27 and TRBJ1-1. CDR3 length: 16 residues. The germline V gene encodes CDR1 MNHEY and CDR2 SMNVEV (reference sequence).

The chain links TRBV20-1 to TRBJ2-2; TCRdb returns TRBD1, unconfirmable since there is no DNA. The CDR3 is 19 residues long. Germline V gives CDR1 DFQATT, CDR2 SNEGSKA (reference sequence). Here the CDR3 reads CSARPYPRDLPSQAGELFF.

J is TRBJ2-7 and V is TRBV27. Germline loops: CDR1 MNHEY, CDR2 SMNVEV (reference sequence). The CDR3 runs 15 residues. The CDR3 sequence is CASSSSHYPSYEQYF.

The chain recombines TRBV7-2 with TRBJ2-7; the D call from TCRdb, TRBD1, cannot be confirmed without DNA. The V gene's germline CDR1 is SGHTA and CDR2 FQGNSA. This CDR3 has 14 residues. The CDR3 loop is CASSFVPRNYEQYF.

This chain links TRBV29-1 with TRBJ2-7; TCRdb's assignment of TRBD1 cannot be checked, as there is no DNA. Germline-derived CDR1 and CDR2 are SQVTM and ANQGSEA. The length of the CDR3 is 16 residues. The chain's CDR3 is CSVGGRTGGEVSEQYF.